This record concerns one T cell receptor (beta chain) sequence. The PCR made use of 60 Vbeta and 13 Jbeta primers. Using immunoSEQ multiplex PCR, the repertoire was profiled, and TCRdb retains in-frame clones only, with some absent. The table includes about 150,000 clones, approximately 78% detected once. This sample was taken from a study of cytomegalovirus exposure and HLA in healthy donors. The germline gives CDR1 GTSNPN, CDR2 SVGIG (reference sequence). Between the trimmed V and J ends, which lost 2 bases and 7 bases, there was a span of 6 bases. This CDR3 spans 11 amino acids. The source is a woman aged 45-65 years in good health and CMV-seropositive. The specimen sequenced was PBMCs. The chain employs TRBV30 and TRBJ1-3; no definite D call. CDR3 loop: CAWSNFNTIYF. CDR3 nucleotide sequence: TGTGCCTGGAGTAACTTTAACACCATATATTTT. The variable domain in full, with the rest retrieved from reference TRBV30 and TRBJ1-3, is SQTIHQWPATLVQPVGSPLSLECTVEGTSNPNLYWYRQAAGRGLQLLFYSVGIGQISSEVPQNLSASRPQDRQFILSSKKLLLSDSGFYLCAWSNFNTIYFGEGSWLTVV.